Below are 24 T cell receptor beta chains sequenced from a single sample in a study of blood T cell repertoires in COVID-19. The assay was immunoSEQ multiplex PCR, and TCRdb's table has in-frame clones only and misses some. This table holds 100,000 or so clones, just under 95% found once. Sequencing was carried out using peripheral blood. These TCRs come from a man in his 70s with acute or convalescent COVID-19.

The V call is TRBV5-4, the J call TRBJ1-2, with TRBD1 matching 9 bases. V was pared by 2 bases and J by 8 bases, with 7 bases of the junction left unmatched. This CDR3 region has 14 residues. Germline CDR1 SGHNT, CDR2 YYREEE (reference sequence). The CDR3 region is CASSFWGTGMGYTF. The CDR3, as DNA: TGTGCCAGCAGCTTCTGGGGGACAGGGATGGGCTACACCTTC.

The J gene is TRBJ2-7, the V gene TRBV6-2 or TRBV6-3; 7 nucleotides match TRBD1. The V and J ends lost 6 bases and 0 bases, in that order; junction bases with no gene match: 11. The germline V gene encodes CDR1 MNHEY and CDR2 SVGEGT. The CDR3 is made up of 16 amino acids. The CDR3 here is CASSPIRTGLSYEQYF. The CDR3 region has the DNA TGTGCCAGCAGCCCCATCCGGACAGGCCTCTCCTACGAGCAGTACTTC.

The chain carries TRBV28 and TRBJ1-5; D unclear. Germline loops: CDR1 MDHEN, CDR2 SYDVKM. This CDR3 contains 12 residues. Trimming took off 6 bases at V and 9 bases at J, with 12 bases between the two ends. The chain's CDR3 is CASSSGERPQHF. CDR3 bases: TGTGCCAGCAGCTCCGGGGAGAGGCCCCAGCATTTT.

The CDR3 nucleotides read TGCGCCAGCAGTGAGTCGCGGACAGGGCCGAACACTGAAGCTTTCTTT. This encodes CASSESRTGPNTEAFF. The chain has TRBV10-1 and TRBJ1-1; 8 nucleotides line up with TRBD1. The V and J ends lost 0 bases and 1 base, in that order; junction bases with no gene match: 4. The CDR3 contains 16 residues. The germline V gene has CDR1 WNHNN and CDR2 SYGVQD (reference sequence).

The V gene is TRBV7-8, the J gene TRBJ2-1, with TRBD1 matching over 8 bases. Trimming removed 1 base from V and 2 bases from J; junction bases left unmatched: 4. This CDR3 is built from 16 residues. From germline, CDR1 is SGHVS and CDR2 FQNEAQ. CDR3 in amino acids: CASSLERDRTYNEQFF. The CDR3 DNA follows: TGTGCCAGCAGCTTAGAGAGGGACAGGACCTACAATGAGCAGTTCTTC. Together with reference TRBV7-8 and TRBJ2-1, the CDR3 gives the full variable domain: GAGVSQSPRYKVAKRGQDVALRCDPISGHVSLFWYQQALGQGPEFLTYFQNEAQLDKSGLPSDRFFAERPEGSVSTLKIQRTQQEDSAVYLCASSLERDRTYNEQFFGPGTRLTVL.

The chain combines TRBV24-1 with TRBJ2-5; 8 bases are shared with TRBD2. This CDR3 spans 14 amino acids. Trimming removed 3 bases from V and 4 bases from J; junction bases left unmatched: 3. Per the germline V gene, CDR1 is KGHDR and CDR2 is SFDVKD. The CDR3 nucleotides read TGTGCCACCAGTGATACTCTAGCGGGAGAGACCCAGTACTTC. As protein: CATSDTLAGETQYF.

The sample holds one count of this clone. The chain couples TRBV7-9 to TRBJ1-3, with 7 bases identical to TRBD1. J lost 0 bases, V lost 6 bases, and 11 bases had no gene match. The CDR3 has 17 residues. The germline V gene has CDR1 SEHNR and CDR2 FQNEAQ (reference sequence). CDR3 protein: CASRGPQGKDSGNTIYF. CDR3 nucleotide sequence: TGTGCCAGCAGAGGACCACAGGGGAAGGACTCTGGAAACACCATATATTTT.

The chain is built from TRBV3-1 (or the pseudogene TRBV3-2) and TRBJ1-2, with D perhaps TRBD1 (5 bases). This CDR3 is built from 14 residues. V was trimmed by 8 bases and J by 4 bases, leaving 17 bases between them. Per the germline V gene, CDR1 is LGHDT and CDR2 is YNNKEL (reference sequence). The CDR3 region has the DNA TGTGCCAGCTCCGACAGATTATTAAGCTATGGCTACACCTTC. Protein sequence: CASSDRLLSYGYTF.

This clone appeared a single time. The V gene is TRBV7-3, the J gene TRBJ2-2; 7 nucleotides agree with TRBD2. This CDR3 comprises 14 residues. Germline V gives CDR1 SGHTA, CDR2 FQGTGA. Trimming took 5 bases from V and 4 from J; bases not matched to a gene: 4. In DNA form, the CDR3 reads TGTGCCAGCAGCCCACAGCGGGGCACCGGGGAGCTGTTTTTT. Protein sequence: CASSPQRGTGELFF.

Written as DNA, the CDR3 is TGTGCCAGCAGTGAGACCGGGTCCAATAATGAAAAACTGTTTTTT. The encoded protein is CASSETGSNNEKLFF. J is TRBJ1-4 and V is TRBV2; D ambiguous. V lost 3 bases and J 4 bases, leaving 12 bases between the germline ends. Germline V lookup: CDR1 SNHLY, CDR2 FYNNEI. The CDR3 is made up of 15 amino acids.

The chain recombines TRBV7-8 with TRBJ2-7; weak D call: TRBD1 (5 bases). The CDR3 covers 15 residues. V shed 2 bases and J shed 1 base, with 12 bases lying between them. Germline values: CDR1 SGHVS, CDR2 FQNEAQ. For the CDR3, the DNA is TGTGCCAGCAGCTTACAGGGTGCCCTTTCCTACGAGCAGTACTTC. Protein product: CASSLQGALSYEQYF.

In its sample, this clone was seen once. The J gene is TRBJ2-1, the V gene TRBV28, with D unresolved. Germline V lookup: CDR1 MDHEN, CDR2 SYDVKM. With 5 bases removed from V and 0 bases from J, the gap between germline ends came to 17 bases. The CDR3 is 17 amino acids. CDR3 sequence: CASSPLETTSSYNEQFF. CDR3 sequence (DNA): TGTGCCAGCAGTCCCTTAGAGACAACGAGCTCCTACAATGAGCAGTTCTTC.

This chain joins TRBV7-9 and TRBJ1-2; TRBD1 matches 8 bases. The CDR3 loop spans 13 amino acids. Germline V gene sequence: CDR1 SEHNR, CDR2 FQNEAQ (reference sequence). V trimming: 6 bases; J trimming: 6 bases; junction bases outside the gene matches: 6. CDR3 bases: TGTGCCAGCAGGCGGACAGGGTTCGATGGCTACACCTTC. It translates to CASRRTGFDGYTF.

The CDR3 protein is CASSASGTGGFTDTQYF. The CDR3 DNA is TGTGCCAGCAGTGCCTCCGGGACAGGGGGATTCACAGATACGCAGTATTTT. This chain connects TRBV27 to TRBJ2-3; 11 bases fit TRBD1. Germline-derived CDR1 and CDR2 are MNHEY and SMNVEV (reference sequence). J was trimmed by 2 bases and V by 5 bases; bases with no gene match: 9. The CDR3 runs to 17 residues.

In DNA, the CDR3 is TGTGCCAGCAGCTTAGCGATGGGGGGTCATGGCTACACCTTC. This encodes CASSLAMGGHGYTF. V is TRBV7-9 and J is TRBJ1-2; D is possibly TRBD1 (5 bases). This CDR3 region has 14 residues. From germline, CDR1 is SEHNR and CDR2 FQNEAQ (reference sequence). The germline V and J ends were trimmed by 0 bases and 6 bases, with 11 bases remaining between them.

V usage is TRBV11-2 and J usage is TRBJ2-7; perhaps TRBD1 as D (6 bases). The CDR3 sequence is 14 residues long. Germline V gene data show CDR1 as SGHAT and CDR2 as FQNNGV. Trimming stripped 5 bases from V and 3 bases from J, with 14 bases between. The CDR3, as DNA: TGTGCCAGCAGCCCTACCCGGGACAACTACGAGCAGTACTTC. Translated: CASSPTRDNYEQYF.

The chain joins TRBV27 to TRBJ1-5; perhaps TRBD1 as D (6 bases). Per the germline V gene, CDR1 is MNHEY and CDR2 is SMNVEV (reference sequence). V gave up 6 bases and J gave up 4 bases, with 16 bases separating them. There are 15 residues in the CDR3. The CDR3 region has the DNA TGTGCCAGCAGCTTAACAGGGACCCTAAATCAGCCCCAGCATTTT. Translation gives CASSLTGTLNQPQHF.

This chain links TRBV30 with TRBJ1-2; the match to TRBD1 covers 11 bases. This CDR3 contains 13 residues. V lost 2 bases, J lost 7 bases, and 3 bases stayed unmatched. CDR1 and CDR2 from the germline V gene are GTSNPN and SVGIG (reference sequence). CDR3 DNA sequence: TGTGCCTGGAGTAGGACAGGGGGCTTTGGCTACACCTTC. This codes for CAWSRTGGFGYTF.

This sequence joins TRBV5-1 and TRBJ1-3, with D tentatively TRBD1 (6 bases). V dropped 4 bases and J dropped 2 bases, with 16 bases sitting between them. The germline V gene encodes CDR1 SGHRS and CDR2 YFSETQ. The CDR3 consists of 16 residues. The CDR3 is CASSQGQPVAGNTIYF. The CDR3 nucleotides are TGCGCCAGCAGCCAGGGACAACCGGTCGCTGGAAACACCATATATTTT.

The J gene is TRBJ1-4, the V gene TRBV11-3, with a tentative D call TRBD1 (6 bases). Germline CDR1 is SGHNT and CDR2 is YENEEA. The CDR3 has 15 amino acids. Trimming shortened V by 4 bases and J by 8 bases, and 17 bases separated the two germline ends. Here the CDR3 reads CASSSQGSPFEKLFF. CDR3 DNA: TGTGCCAGCAGCTCTCAGGGGAGTCCTTTCGAAAAACTGTTTTTT. Variable domain in full (rest from reference TRBV11-3 and TRBJ1-4): EAGVVQSPRYKIIEKKQPVAFWCNPISGHNTLYWYLQNLGQGPELLIRYENEEAVDDSQLPKDRFSAERLKGVDSTLKIQPAELGDSAVYLCASSSQGSPFEKLFFGSGTQLSVL.

This chain joins TRBV30 and TRBJ2-1, with a weak D call TRBD2 (6 bases). Germline V CDR1 and CDR2: GTSNPN, SVGIG (reference sequence). Trimming took off 2 bases at V and 3 bases at J, with 11 bases between the two ends. The CDR3 spans 14 residues. The CDR3 bases are TGTGCCTGGAGTACCGGGGGACTCTACAATGAGCAGTTCTTC. Its translation: CAWSTGGLYNEQFF.

This chain links TRBV5-1 with TRBJ2-1; D possibly corresponds to TRBD1 (7 bases). The CDR3 sequence is 16 residues long. Trimming pared 3 bases from V and 4 bases from J, leaving 17 bases between. Looked up from germline, CDR1 is SGHRS and CDR2 is YFSETQ. The CDR3 region is CASSSNRGGRYNEQFF. The CDR3 DNA reads as TGCGCCAGCAGCTCCAACAGGGGAGGCAGGTACAATGAGCAGTTCTTC.

The V and J genes are TRBV7-8 and TRBJ1-5; D is unclear. V was pared by 1 base and J by 2 bases, with 18 bases between. The CDR3 loop spans 18 amino acids. Germline loops: CDR1 SGHVS, CDR2 FQNEAQ. In nucleotides, the CDR3 is TGTGCCAGCAGCTTAGTTGGCCCTAGGATTTGGGGCAATCAGCCCCAGCATTTT. It is translated as CASSLVGPRIWGNQPQHF.

The genes are TRBV4-2 and TRBJ2-3; 7 bases line up with TRBD2. The CDR3 loop spans 15 amino acids. V lost 4 bases, J lost 3 bases, and 7 bases stayed unmatched. Germline lookup yields CDR1 LGHNA and CDR2 YNFKEQ. The CDR3 bases are TGTGCCAGCAGCCCCCGCACCGGGGGGACAGATACGCAGTATTTT. This sequence encodes CASSPRTGGTDTQYF.